These 27 T cell receptor beta chains originate from one sample sequenced in a study of identical twins listed by TCRdb under 2016. Library preparation employed 5' RACE. Sequenced using an Illumina HiSeq 2000. TCRdb redid the processing of the public reads, applying fastp at Q25 and MiXCR, and retained in-frame beta chains. Each CDR3 protein appears once, grouped with its most common genes and DNA. Recorded for this sample are more than 350,000 distinct CDR3 sequences; 8.5% to 10% of them occurred a single time. The biggest ten clones account for more than 8% of the sample. Sequencing was carried out using naive T cells sorted from blood. The cell subset or site tag for this specimen amounts to: cells isolated with a human naive T-cell isolation kit. These receptor sequences come from a woman aged 50 to 60 in good health.

There are many counts of this clonotype. V gene TRBV12-3 or TRBV12-4 combines with J gene TRBJ2-3, with TRBD1 as a possible D gene (6 bases). V was trimmed by 6 bases and J by 7 bases, leaving 17 bases between them. This CDR3 contains 14 residues. The CDR3 region is CASRHDRFGNTQYF. The CDR3 region has the DNA TGTGCCAGCAGACATGACAGGTTTGGGAATACGCAGTATTTT.

This clonotype was seen repeatedly, ten times or more. V and J are TRBV11-2 and TRBJ1-3, with D hard to call. The V end lost 6 bases, the J end lost 5 bases, and 14 bases lay between the germline ends. In germline, CDR1 is SGHAT, CDR2 FQNNGV. The CDR3 extends over 14 amino acids. The CDR3 sequence: CASSGVLYRNTIYF. The CDR3 DNA reads as TGTGCCAGCAGTGGAGTCCTCTACCGAAACACCATATATTTT.

This sequence joins TRBV11-3 and TRBJ2-3, with TRBD2 identical over 7 bases. The CDR3 covers 16 residues. The ends lost 3 bases at V and 2 bases at J; junction bases unmatched: 8. From germline, CDR1 is SGHNT and CDR2 YENEEA. CDR3 residues: CASSFPRRELTDTQYF. The CDR3 bases are TGTGCCAGCAGCTTCCCCCGGCGGGAGCTCACAGATACGCAGTATTTT.

This clonotype showed up many times. V usage is TRBV27 and J usage is TRBJ1-5; the D gene is possibly TRBD1 (5 bases). CDR1 and CDR2 (germline): MNHEY, SMNVEV (reference sequence). V was shortened by 5 bases and J by 7 bases, with 21 bases between the two germline ends. The CDR3 is 16 amino acids. CDR3 DNA sequence: TGTGCCAGCAGTCCATGGCGGTCGTCAGGGAACCAGCCCCAGCATTTT. This sequence encodes CASSPWRSSGNQPQHF.

The chain has TRBV23-1 and TRBJ2-7, with unresolved D. TRBV23-1 is annotated as an ORF whose role is uncertain. CDR3 length equals 10 residues. V was trimmed by 0 bases and J by 9 bases, leaving 3 bases between them. The CDR3 protein is CASSQSGQYV. The DNA of the CDR3 is TGCGCCAGCAGTCAATCTGGGCAGTACGTC.

This clonotype was found a few times. The chain recombines TRBV2 with TRBJ1-6; a weak D match, TRBD1 (5 bases). Germline V lookup: CDR1 SNHLY, CDR2 FYNNEI. Trimming took 3 bases from V and 1 from J, leaving 13 bases between them. The length of the CDR3 is 17 residues. The CDR3 DNA reads as TGTGCCAGCAGTGATACGGGGAGGGGATCCTATAATTCACCCCTCCACTTT. The encoded protein is CASSDTGRGSYNSPLHF.

This clonotype came up many times. The genes are TRBV29-1 and TRBJ2-5; D not certain. The ends were cut back, 5 bases at V and 5 bases at J, with 18 bases in the middle. Germline V lookup: CDR1 SQVTM, CDR2 ANQGSEA. CDR3 size: 14 residues. As DNA, the CDR3 is TGCAGCGTTACCCTCCATCTGGTGGGCGAGACCCAGTACTTC. Its translation: CSVTLHLVGETQYF.

The chain links TRBV2 to TRBJ2-1; D may be TRBD1 (5 bases). Between the trimmed V and J ends, which lost 8 bases and 2 bases, there was a span of 7 bases. Germline-derived CDR1 and CDR2 are SNHLY and FYNNEI. This CDR3 contains 12 residues. Written as DNA, the CDR3 is TGTGCCAGCTCGGACACCTACAATGAGCAGTTCTTC. This translates into CASSDTYNEQFF.

This clonotype was seen only a few times. V is TRBV25-1 and J is TRBJ2-7, with D perhaps being TRBD1 or TRBD2 (5 bases each). Deletions cut 2 bases from V and 6 bases from J, with 14 bases between. Looked up from germline, CDR1 is MGHDK and CDR2 is SYGVNS. The CDR3 totals 14 residues. This chain's CDR3 is CASSETPSRGEQYF. Written as DNA, the CDR3 is TGTGCCAGCAGTGAAACCCCCTCGAGGGGCGAGCAGTACTTC.

V is TRBV27 and J is TRBJ2-1; 7 bases match TRBD2. Germline V gives CDR1 MNHEY, CDR2 SMNVEV (reference sequence). The V segment lost 8 bases and the J segment 9 bases; nucleotides outside the gene matches: 13. The CDR3 runs 14 residues. In nucleotides, the CDR3 is TGTGCCAGCGACCCTTGGGGGGGGTCTCGTGAGCAGTTCTTC. This codes for CASDPWGGSREQFF.

This clonotype was detected only a few times. The V and J genes are TRBV21-1 and TRBJ2-5; the D segment call TRBD2 is taken from the table without a DNA check. TRBV21-1 is flagged as a pseudogene. The CDR3 runs 11 residues. The CDR3 region has the DNA TGTGCCAGCAAGGGGAGGGAGACCCAGTACTTC. This gives the protein CASKGRETQYF.

Many counts were recorded for this clonotype. The chain uses TRBV27 and TRBJ2-2; 8 bases are a match to TRBD2. V gave up 5 bases and J gave up 6 bases; unmatched junction bases: 11. Germline CDR1 MNHEY, CDR2 SMNVEV (reference sequence). This CDR3 contains 16 residues. DNA for the CDR3: TGTGCCAGCAGTATCCTCCTTAGCGGGAAAGCCGGGGAGCTGTTTTTT. Protein sequence: CASSILLSGKAGELFF.

This clonotype came up many times. The chain recombines TRBV2 with TRBJ2-1; 11 nucleotides line up with TRBD2. Germline V gives CDR1 SNHLY, CDR2 FYNNEI. This CDR3 is 16 amino acids long. V trimming: 5 bases; J trimming: 10 bases; junction bases outside the gene matches: 13. Here the CDR3 DNA reads TGTGCCAGCAGTCCTCCGGGACTAGCGGACCGGGGAGAGCAGTTCTTC. Its protein product is CASSPPGLADRGEQFF.

This chain joins TRBV5-1 and TRBJ2-1, with TRBD1 identical over 7 bases. Germline trimming cut 4 bases from V and 3 bases from J; bases unmatched to any gene: 13. The CDR3 has 17 residues. CDR1 and CDR2 (germline): SGHRS, YFSETQ. The CDR3 DNA is TGCGCCAGCAGCCTACGTAGGACAGGCGACGTCTACAATGAGCAGTTCTTC. Translating gives CASSLRRTGDVYNEQFF.

This clonotype was observed a few times. V and J are TRBV7-9 and TRBJ2-7; TRBD2 is a possible D gene (7 bases). The germline gives CDR1 SEHNR, CDR2 FQNEAQ (reference sequence). Between the trimmed V and J ends, which lost 5 bases and 3 bases, there was a span of 11 bases. The CDR3 covers 13 residues. Here the CDR3 DNA reads TGTGCCAGCAGCCCGAGGGGGGGCTACGAGCAGTACGTC. Its protein is CASSPRGGYEQYV.

This clonotype has only a few counts. The chain is built from TRBV2 and TRBJ1-5; D perhaps matches TRBD1 (5 bases). The germline V gene encodes CDR1 SNHLY and CDR2 FYNNEI. V lost 7 bases to trimming and J lost 7 bases, with 14 bases between them. This CDR3 contains 13 residues. In nucleotides, the CDR3 is TGTGCCAGCATCTTTGACAGCGGCCAGCCCCAGCATTTT. Protein: CASIFDSGQPQHF.

This clonotype was detected a few times. The genes are TRBV15 and TRBJ2-7; the match to TRBD1 covers 12 bases. Losses at the gene ends were 2 bases for V and 6 bases for J; bases not matched to a gene: 8. CDR1 is LNHNV, CDR2 YYDKDF, per germline (reference sequence). The CDR3 contains 16 residues. The CDR3 is CATSRFSGTGGGEQYF. CDR3 DNA: TGTGCCACCAGCAGATTTTCCGGGACAGGGGGCGGCGAGCAGTACTTC.

The sample holds many counts of this clonotype. The CDR3 sequence is CSVAFGGRGTGELFF. The CDR3, as DNA: TGCAGCGTTGCTTTCGGCGGGAGGGGGACCGGGGAGCTGTTTTTT. The chain combines TRBV29-1 with TRBJ2-2; 9 nucleotides align to TRBD2. The length of the CDR3 is 15 residues. CDR1 is SQVTM, CDR2 ANQGSEA, per germline. The V segment lost 4 bases and the J segment 5 bases; nucleotides outside the gene matches: 8.

This clonotype was seen once. The rearrangement links TRBV5-1 to TRBJ2-1; D remains ambiguous. Trimming removed 0 bases from V and 10 bases from J, with 11 bases in between. CDR1 and CDR2 from the germline V gene are SGHRS and YFSETQ. The CDR3 length is 13 residues. DNA of the CDR3: TGCGCCAGCAGCTTGGAGGTGAAGGGCGAGCAGTTCTTC. Protein sequence: CASSLEVKGEQFF. Combining the CDR3 with reference TRBV5-1 and TRBJ2-1 gives the whole variable domain KAGVTQTPRYLIKTRGQQVTLSCSPISGHRSVSWYQQTPGQGLQFLFEYFSETQRNKGNFPGRFSGRQFSNSRSEMNVSTLELGDSALYLCASSLEVKGEQFFGPGTRLTVL.

The chain links TRBV15 to TRBJ1-5; a possible D gene is TRBD1 (5 bases). CDR1 and CDR2 from the germline V gene are LNHNV and YYDKDF (reference sequence). V dropped 0 bases and J dropped 6 bases, with 15 bases sitting between them. The CDR3 extends over 16 amino acids. CDR3 nucleotide sequence: TGTGCCACCAGCAGAGATCCAGGGTTAACTGGTCAGCCCCAGCATTTT. Translation gives CATSRDPGLTGQPQHF.

This clonotype was counted only a few times. The chain recombines TRBV3-1 with TRBJ1-1, with D perhaps matching TRBD1 (6 bases). Germline CDR1 reads LGHDT; CDR2 reads YNNKEL (reference sequence). The CDR3 extends over 15 amino acids. V was trimmed by 6 bases and J by 6 bases, leaving 20 bases between them. This CDR3 reads CASRINGGVAAEAFF. The CDR3 DNA reads TGTGCCAGCAGGATTAATGGGGGCGTTGCCGCTGAAGCTTTCTTT.

This clonotype has more than one count but fewer than ten. V gene TRBV27 combines with J gene TRBJ2-3; D gene uncertain. Trimming stripped 3 bases from V and 0 bases from J, with 16 bases between. Germline assignment: CDR1 MNHEY and CDR2 SMNVEV (reference sequence). This CDR3 is built from 17 residues. CDR3 DNA sequence: TGTGCCAGCAGTTTTTTATCTGCTGTAGCTAGCACAGATACGCAGTATTTT. Translated, it gives CASSFLSAVASTDTQYF.

V usage is TRBV20-1 and J usage is TRBJ2-1; tentative D call: TRBD2 (5 bases). The CDR3 is 15 residues long. CDR1 and CDR2 from the germline V gene are DFQATT and SNEGSKA (reference sequence). The ends were cut back, 3 bases at V and 0 bases at J, with 12 bases in the middle. CDR3 protein: CSASASRGSYNEQFF. The CDR3 bases are TGCAGTGCTAGTGCTAGCCGAGGCTCCTACAATGAGCAGTTCTTC.

This clonotype was seen only a few times. V and J are TRBV9 and TRBJ1-5; D ambiguous. Between the trimmed V and J ends, which lost 3 bases and 5 bases, there was a span of 6 bases. This CDR3 is 12 amino acids long. Germline CDR1 reads SGDLS; CDR2 reads YYNGEE. For the CDR3, the DNA is TGTGCCAGCAGCGCTAACCATCAGCCCCAGCATTTT. Translation gives CASSANHQPQHF.

This chain connects TRBV15 to TRBJ2-1; D is undetermined. The CDR3 contains 14 residues. Trimming removed 4 bases from V and 7 bases from J, with 14 bases in between. The germline CDR1 and CDR2 sequences are LNHNV and YYDKDF (reference sequence). Here the CDR3 reads CATSTGKGYNEQFF. DNA for the CDR3: TGTGCCACCAGCACTGGGAAGGGCTATAATGAGCAGTTCTTC.

This clonotype was detected many times. V is TRBV7-9 and J is TRBJ2-7; no clear D gene. Per germline, CDR1 SEHNR and CDR2 FQNEAQ (reference sequence). The ends were cut back, 4 bases at V and 3 bases at J, with 10 bases in the middle. CDR3 length: 13 amino acids. In DNA, the CDR3 is TGTGCCAGCAGCTATCTGGGTTTCTACGAGCAGTACGTC. This sequence encodes CASSYLGFYEQYV.

This clonotype has just a few counts. The chain combines TRBV12-3 or TRBV12-4 with TRBJ2-7; no clear D. The CDR3 length is 11 residues. The germline V and J ends were trimmed by 6 bases and 3 bases, with 6 bases remaining between them. The DNA for the CDR3 is TGTGCCAGCAGCACAAACTACGAGCAGTACTTC. Its translation is CASSTNYEQYF.